This TCR beta chain was captured by sequencing in a study of T-cell reconstitution after alpha-beta-depleted transplantation in children. Study findings and constraints: Newly made T cells mostly supplied T-cell counts and diversity one year after transplant. Several hundred expanded graft clones reportedly supplied alpha-beta T cells about two months after transplant. Surviving recipient cells, namely T cells and thymic progenitors, were the source of high day-60 TCRbeta diversity in some patients.

Using unique molecular identifiers, the investigators prepared the TCRbeta library. TCRdb fed the PCR reads into MiXCR, producing one record per CDR3 protein. The sample holds around 600,000 distinct CDR3 sequences, roughly 24% seen once. On this clonotype itself: The antigen is undetermined.

The CDR3 totals 14 residues. CDR1 and CDR2 from the germline V gene are DFQATT and SNEGSKA (reference sequence). V was pared by 5 bases and J by 5 bases, with 16 bases between. The gene calls are TRBV20-1 and TRBJ2-1; D call uncertain. This specimen was PBMCs, mostly from graft donor cells, taken 360 days after TCRalphabeta/CD19-depleted stem cell transplant. This TCR was recovered from a boy under three years old who had a stem cell transplant for acute myeloid leukemia, so the T cells may come from the graft donor. CDR3 amino acids: CSAPDGRSDNEQFF. CDR3 DNA sequence: TGCAGTGCTCCCGACGGCCGGTCAGACAATGAGCAGTTCTTC.